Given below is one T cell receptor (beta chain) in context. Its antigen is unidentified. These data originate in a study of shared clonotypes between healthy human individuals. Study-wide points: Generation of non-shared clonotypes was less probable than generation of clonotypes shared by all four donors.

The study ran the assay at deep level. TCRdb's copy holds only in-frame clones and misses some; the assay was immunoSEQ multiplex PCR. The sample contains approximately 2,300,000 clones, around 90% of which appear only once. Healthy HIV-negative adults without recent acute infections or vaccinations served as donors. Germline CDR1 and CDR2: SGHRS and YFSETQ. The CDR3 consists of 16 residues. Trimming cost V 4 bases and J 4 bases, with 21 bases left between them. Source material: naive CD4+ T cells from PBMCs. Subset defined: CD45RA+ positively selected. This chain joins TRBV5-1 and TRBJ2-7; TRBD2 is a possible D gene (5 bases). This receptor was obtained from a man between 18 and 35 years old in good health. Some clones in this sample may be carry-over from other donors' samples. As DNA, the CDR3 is TGCGCCAGCAGCCCTGATTCCGGGTGGGAGAATTACGAGCAGTACTTC. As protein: CASSPDSGWENYEQYF. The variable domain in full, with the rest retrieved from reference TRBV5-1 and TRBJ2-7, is KAGVTQTPRYLIKTRGQQVTLSCSPISGHRSVSWYQQTPGQGLQFLFEYFSETQRNKGNFPGRFSGRQFSNSRSEMNVSTLELGDSALYLCASSPDSGWENYEQYFGPGTRLTVT.